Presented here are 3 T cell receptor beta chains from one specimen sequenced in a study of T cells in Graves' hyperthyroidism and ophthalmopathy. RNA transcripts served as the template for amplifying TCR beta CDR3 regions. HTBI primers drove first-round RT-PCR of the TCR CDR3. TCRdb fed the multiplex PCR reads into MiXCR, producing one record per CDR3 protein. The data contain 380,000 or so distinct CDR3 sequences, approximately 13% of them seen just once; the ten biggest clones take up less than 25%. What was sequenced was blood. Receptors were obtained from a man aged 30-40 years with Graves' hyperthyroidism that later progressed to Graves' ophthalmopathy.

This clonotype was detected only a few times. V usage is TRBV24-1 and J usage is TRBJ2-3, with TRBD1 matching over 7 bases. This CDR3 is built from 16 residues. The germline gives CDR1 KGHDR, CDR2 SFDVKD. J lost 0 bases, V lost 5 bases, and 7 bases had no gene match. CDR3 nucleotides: TGTGCCACCAGTGGCACGACAGGGCCTAGCACAGATACGCAGTATTTT. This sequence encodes CATSGTTGPSTDTQYF.

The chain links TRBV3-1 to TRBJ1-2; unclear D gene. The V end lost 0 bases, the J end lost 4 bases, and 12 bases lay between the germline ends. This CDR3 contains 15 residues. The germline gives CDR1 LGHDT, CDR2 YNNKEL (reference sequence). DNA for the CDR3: TGTGCCAGCAGCCAAGACTCGGGAGTCCTCTATGGCTACACCTTC. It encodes CASSQDSGVLYGYTF.

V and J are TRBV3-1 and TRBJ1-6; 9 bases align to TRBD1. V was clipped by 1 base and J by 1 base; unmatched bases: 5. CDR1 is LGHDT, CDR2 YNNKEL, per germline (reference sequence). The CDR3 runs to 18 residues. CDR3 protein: CASSQGTGTGSYNSPLHF. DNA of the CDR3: TGTGCCAGCAGCCAAGGAACCGGGACAGGGTCCTATAATTCACCCCTCCACTTT.